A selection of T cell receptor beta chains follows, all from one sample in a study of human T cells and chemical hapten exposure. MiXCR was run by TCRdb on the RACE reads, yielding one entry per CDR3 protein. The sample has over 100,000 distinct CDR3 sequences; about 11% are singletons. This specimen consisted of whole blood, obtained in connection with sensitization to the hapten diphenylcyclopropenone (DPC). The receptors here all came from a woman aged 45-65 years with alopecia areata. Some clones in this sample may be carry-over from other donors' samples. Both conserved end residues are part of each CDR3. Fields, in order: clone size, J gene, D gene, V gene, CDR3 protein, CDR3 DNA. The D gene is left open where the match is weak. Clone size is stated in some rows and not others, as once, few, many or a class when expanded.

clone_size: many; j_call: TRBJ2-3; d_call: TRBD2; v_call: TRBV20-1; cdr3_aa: CSARDSSGGTDTQYF; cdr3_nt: TGCAGTGCTAGAGATAGTAGCGGGGGCACAGATACGCAGTATTTT
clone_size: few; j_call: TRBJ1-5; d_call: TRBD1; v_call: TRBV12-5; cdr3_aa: CASGHTGGNQPQHF; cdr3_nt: TGTGCTAGTGGCCATACAGGGGGCAATCAGCCCCAGCATTTT
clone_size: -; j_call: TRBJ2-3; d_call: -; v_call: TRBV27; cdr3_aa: CASRGPGGAVQSTQYF; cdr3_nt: TGTGCCAGCAGGGGCCCGGGGGGCGCCGTTCAAAGTACGCAGTATTTT
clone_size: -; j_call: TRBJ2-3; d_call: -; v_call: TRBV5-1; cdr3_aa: CASRDPTTDTQYF; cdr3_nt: TGCGCCAGCCGCGACCCCACCACAGATACGCAGTATTTT
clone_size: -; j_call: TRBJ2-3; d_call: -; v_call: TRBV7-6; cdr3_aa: CASSLKQAGTDTQYF; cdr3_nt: TGTGCCAGCAGCTTAAAACAGGCGGGGACAGATACGCAGTATTTT
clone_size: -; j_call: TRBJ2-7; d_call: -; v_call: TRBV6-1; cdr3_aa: CASSENRPYEQYF; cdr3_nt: TGTGCCAGCAGTGAAAACAGGCCCTACGAGCAGTACTTC
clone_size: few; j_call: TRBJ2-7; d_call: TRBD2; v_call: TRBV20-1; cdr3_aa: CSAGTSGRTIQQYF; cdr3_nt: TGCAGTGCTGGGACTAGCGGGAGAACTATCCAGCAGTACTTC
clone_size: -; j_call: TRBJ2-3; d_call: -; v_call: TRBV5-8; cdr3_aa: CASSLGQSTQYF; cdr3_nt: TGTGCCAGCAGCTTGGGACAGTCTACGCAGTATTTT
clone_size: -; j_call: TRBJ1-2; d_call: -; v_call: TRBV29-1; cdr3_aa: CSVEGTDTYYGYTF; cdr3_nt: TGCAGCGTTGAAGGAACGGACACCTACTATGGCTACACCTTC
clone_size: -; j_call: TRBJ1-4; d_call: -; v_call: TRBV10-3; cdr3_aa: CAISPGGGVNEKLFF; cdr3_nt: TGTGCCATCAGCCCCGGGGGAGGCGTTAATGAAAAACTGTTTTTT
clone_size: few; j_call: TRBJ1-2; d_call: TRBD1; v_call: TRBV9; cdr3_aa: CASSVGAGGRYGYTF; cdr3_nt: TGTGCCAGCAGCGTAGGGGCAGGGGGAAGGTATGGCTACACCTTC
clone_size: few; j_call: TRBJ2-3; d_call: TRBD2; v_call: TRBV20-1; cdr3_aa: CSARDLVTSGRATDTQYF; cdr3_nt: TGCAGTGCTAGAGATTTAGTAACTAGCGGGAGGGCCACAGATACGCAGTATTTT
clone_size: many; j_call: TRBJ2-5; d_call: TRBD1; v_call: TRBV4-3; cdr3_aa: CASSQVWDRGSETQYF; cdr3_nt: TGCGCCAGCAGCCAAGTGTGGGACAGGGGGTCAGAGACCCAGTACTTC
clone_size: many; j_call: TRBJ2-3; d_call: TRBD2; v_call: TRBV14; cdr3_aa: CASSIAGVDPDTQYF; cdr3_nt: TGTGCCAGCAGCATAGCGGGAGTGGACCCAGATACGCAGTATTTT
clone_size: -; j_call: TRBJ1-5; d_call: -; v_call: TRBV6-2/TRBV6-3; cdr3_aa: CATRSTGFQPQHF; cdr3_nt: TGTGCCACCCGAAGCACAGGGTTCCAGCCCCAGCATTTT
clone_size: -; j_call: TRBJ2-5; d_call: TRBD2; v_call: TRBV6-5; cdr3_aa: CASSSGRGLETQYF; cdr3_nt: TGTGCCAGCAGTAGCGGGAGGGGGTTAGAGACCCAGTACTTC